A single sample is the source of the 23 T cell receptor beta chains below, sequenced in a study of T-cell reconstitution after alpha-beta-depleted transplantation in children. Unique molecular identifiers were used in preparing the TCRbeta library. TCRdb called the PCR reads again in MiXCR, with one record for every CDR3 protein. The top ten hold around a third of the sample, which has about 610,000 distinct CDR3 sequences, approximately 30% seen once. Sequences were derived from PBMCs, sampled before TCRalphabeta/CD19-depleted stem cell transplant. The receptors originated from a boy under two years old with Wiskott-Aldrich syndrome, due to receive a stem cell transplant.

This clonotype showed up just once. The chain links TRBV11-2 to TRBJ1-1; D not certain. CDR1 SGHAT and CDR2 FQNNGV come from the germline V gene. V shed 2 bases and J shed 0 bases, with 4 bases lying between them. The CDR3 extends over 13 amino acids. This chain's CDR3 is CASSLIMNTEAFF. CDR3 DNA sequence: TGTGCCAGCAGCTTAATTATGAACACTGAAGCTTTCTTT.

The J gene is TRBJ2-1, the V gene TRBV7-2, with 12 bases aligning to TRBD2. Trimming took 2 bases from V and 9 from J; bases not matched to a gene: 5. The CDR3 runs 15 residues. Germline lookup yields CDR1 SGHTA and CDR2 FQGNSA. The CDR3 sequence: CASSLLLAGGGEQFF. The CDR3 DNA is TGTGCCAGCAGCTTATTACTAGCGGGAGGAGGTGAGCAGTTCTTC.

This rearrangement joins TRBV30 to TRBJ1-5; D is ambiguous. This CDR3 region has 12 residues. Germline-derived CDR1 and CDR2 are GTSNPN and SVGIG (reference sequence). V was shortened by 0 bases and J by 8 bases, with 8 bases between the two germline ends. The CDR3 sequence: CAWSVDRKPQHF. CDR3 DNA: TGTGCCTGGAGTGTGGATAGAAAGCCCCAGCATTTT.

This clonotype appeared a few times. V is TRBV6-1 and J is TRBJ2-4, with D perhaps assigned TRBD1 or TRBD2 (5 bases each). CDR3 length equals 16 residues. V dropped 7 bases and J dropped 1 base, with 17 bases sitting between them. Germline CDR1 MNHNS, CDR2 SASEGT. The CDR3 region is CASTPFGREAKNIQYF. For the CDR3, the DNA is TGTGCCAGCACTCCGTTCGGCAGGGAGGCCAAAAACATTCAGTACTTC.

The chain joins TRBV5-1 to TRBJ1-2; D is undetermined. The CDR3 is 12 residues long. In germline, CDR1 is SGHRS, CDR2 YFSETQ. Trimming took off 5 bases at V and 3 bases at J, with 8 bases between the two ends. The CDR3 sequence: CASREGDYGYTF. CDR3 in DNA: TGCGCCAGCAGGGAGGGAGACTATGGCTACACCTTC.

This chain joins TRBV20-1 and TRBJ2-7, with D possibly matching TRBD2 (6 bases). V dropped 5 bases and J dropped 0 bases, with 14 bases sitting between them. CDR1 is DFQATT, CDR2 SNEGSKA, per germline (reference sequence). The CDR3 has 14 residues. The CDR3 coding sequence is TGCAGTGCTGACCCCCTAGCGTTCTCCTACGAGCAGTACTTC. Translation: CSADPLAFSYEQYF.

This clonotype was counted between two and nine times. This sequence joins TRBV5-1 and TRBJ1-6; the match to TRBD1 covers 7 bases. The V gene end was trimmed by 0 bases and the J gene end by 7 bases; junction bases not matched to a gene: 4. There are 15 residues in the CDR3. Per germline, CDR1 SGHRS and CDR2 YFSETQ. CDR3 sequence reads: CASSLDVTGNSPLHF. CDR3 DNA: TGCGCCAGCAGCTTGGACGTGACAGGGAATTCACCCCTCCACTTT. Full variable domain (outside the CDR3, taken from reference TRBV5-1 and TRBJ1-6): KAGVTQTPRYLIKTRGQQVTLSCSPISGHRSVSWYQQTPGQGLQFLFEYFSETQRNKGNFPGRFSGRQFSNSRSEMNVSTLELGDSALYLCASSLDVTGNSPLHFGNGTRLTVT.

This chain connects TRBV28 to TRBJ2-7; D remains ambiguous. Trimming took 5 bases from V and 5 from J, leaving 4 bases between them. There are 10 residues in the CDR3. Germline values: CDR1 MDHEN, CDR2 SYDVKM. The CDR3 sequence: CASSLHEQYF. Here the CDR3 DNA reads TGTGCCAGCAGTCTCCACGAGCAGTACTTC.

V usage is TRBV20-1 and J usage is TRBJ2-2; tentatively, D is TRBD2 (6 bases). V lost 1 base and J lost 1, with 13 bases in between. The CDR3 is made up of 16 amino acids. Per the germline V gene, CDR1 is DFQATT and CDR2 is SNEGSKA (reference sequence). The CDR3 protein is CSARGVGRENTGELFF. CDR3 DNA: TGCAGTGCTAGAGGGGTCGGGCGGGAGAACACCGGGGAGCTGTTTTTT.

This chain uses TRBV5-1 with TRBJ2-3; 10 bases are a match to TRBD2. With 3 bases clipped from V and 4 bases from J, the junction kept 11 bases outside the gene matches. There are 17 residues in the CDR3. Germline V gives CDR1 SGHRS, CDR2 YFSETQ. Written as DNA, the CDR3 is TGCGCCAGCAGCTCCCCTAGCGGGAGCAGGCGTGCAGATACGCAGTATTTT. Its protein is CASSSPSGSRRADTQYF.

This clonotype was found a few times. J is TRBJ1-1 and V is TRBV20-1; D is uncertain. Per germline, CDR1 DFQATT and CDR2 SNEGSKA (reference sequence). Trimming left V 6 bases short and J 3 bases short, with 17 bases between. The CDR3 spans 14 residues. CDR3: CSAQRGSGDTEAFF. CDR3 DNA: TGCAGTGCCCAGAGAGGGTCAGGAGACACTGAAGCTTTCTTT.

J is TRBJ2-7 and V is TRBV25-1; no clear D gene. Germline V gene data show CDR1 as MGHDK and CDR2 as SYGVNS. Deletions cut 5 bases from V and 0 bases from J, with 8 bases between. The CDR3 totals 13 residues. The CDR3 is CASSRASSYEQYF. The CDR3, as DNA: TGTGCCAGCAGTCGGGCGAGCTCCTACGAGCAGTACTTC.

This chain joins TRBV29-1 and TRBJ2-3; 8 bases are a match to TRBD2. The V gene's germline CDR1 is SQVTM and CDR2 ANQGSEA. After removal of 4 bases from V and 11 bases from J, the junction contained 5 bases not matched to a gene. The CDR3 consists of 11 residues. In nucleotides, the CDR3 is TGCAGCGTTGCGGCGGCGGGGGGGCAGTATTTT. It specifies CSVAAAGGQYF.

The V gene is TRBV20-1, the J gene TRBJ2-5, with TRBD2 as a possible D gene (5 bases). Germline lookup yields CDR1 DFQATT and CDR2 SNEGSKA (reference sequence). Trimming took off 5 bases at V and 1 base at J, with 8 bases between the two ends. The CDR3 is 12 residues long. CDR3 region: CSAPDFQETQYF. As DNA, the CDR3 is TGCAGTGCTCCGGACTTCCAAGAGACCCAGTACTTC.

The rearrangement links TRBV12-3 or TRBV12-4 to TRBJ1-1; 7 positions match TRBD1. There are 13 residues in the CDR3. Trimming cost V 4 bases and J 5 bases; bases outside gene matches: 4. Here the CDR3 reads CASSYPQGTEAFF. CDR3 coding DNA: TGTGCCAGCAGTTATCCACAGGGGACTGAAGCTTTCTTT.

V usage is TRBV20-1 and J usage is TRBJ2-5; D is unresolved. Trimming stripped 5 bases from V and 0 bases from J, with 4 bases between. CDR1 and CDR2 (germline): DFQATT, SNEGSKA (reference sequence). The CDR3 consists of 11 residues. The CDR3: CSAHHQETQYF. The CDR3 DNA reads TGCAGTGCTCACCACCAAGAGACCCAGTACTTC.

In its sample, this clonotype was seen a few times. DNA of the CDR3: TGCAGCGTTTACCTATACAATGAGCAGTTCTTC. Encoded protein: CSVYLYNEQFF. V gene TRBV29-1 combines with J gene TRBJ2-1; D unclear. The V gene lost 5 bases and the J gene lost 4 bases, with 6 bases spanning the gap. The CDR3 runs to 11 residues. Germline assignment: CDR1 SQVTM and CDR2 ANQGSEA.

The chain joins TRBV27 to TRBJ2-3; 14 bases are a match to TRBD2. V dropped 4 bases and J dropped 1; count of bases not matched to a gene: 7. CDR1 and CDR2 from the germline V gene are MNHEY and SMNVEV (reference sequence). The CDR3 extends over 18 amino acids. In DNA form, the CDR3 reads TGTGCCAGCAGTTCGGGACTAGCGGGAGTTGGGCGCACAGATACGCAGTATTTT. Its translation: CASSSGLAGVGRTDTQYF.

This chain connects TRBV10-3 to TRBJ2-1; 10 bases align to TRBD2. CDR3 length: 16 residues. Germline assignment: CDR1 ENHRY and CDR2 SYGVKD. V shed 6 bases and J 8 bases; nucleotides not matched to a gene: 13. The CDR3 DNA follows: TGTGCCATCAGCCGCTTTCTAGCGGGAGAGGGCGATGAGCAGTTCTTC. Protein: CAISRFLAGEGDEQFF.

The V and J genes are TRBV4-1 and TRBJ2-3; a possible D gene is TRBD2 (6 bases). CDR3 length equals 18 residues. The V and J ends lost 1 base and 6 bases respectively, with 23 bases between them. The germline CDR1 and CDR2 sequences are MGHRA and YSYEKL. CDR3 coding DNA: TGCGCCAGCAGCCAAGGGAAGCGGGCGCGGGACCCCGGGGATACGCAGTATTTT. The encoded protein is CASSQGKRARDPGDTQYF.

Only a few counts were recorded for this clonotype. The DNA for the CDR3 is TGTGCCAGCAGCCCCGACAGGGGATGGGGGGGAAAGAACACTGAAGCTTTCTTT. Encoded protein: CASSPDRGWGGKNTEAFF. This sequence joins TRBV9 and TRBJ1-1, with 8 nucleotides matching TRBD1. Germline CDR1 reads SGDLS; CDR2 reads YYNGEE. J gave up 1 base and V 4 bases, and 15 bases lay outside the gene matches. This CDR3 has 18 amino acids.

The chain has TRBV12-3 or TRBV12-4 and TRBJ1-5; tentatively, D is TRBD1 (5 bases). The CDR3 spans 15 residues. V lost 5 bases, J lost 4 bases, and 15 bases lay in between. CDR3 residues: CASSPLGPDNQPQHF. The CDR3, as DNA: TGTGCCAGCAGTCCCTTGGGACCAGATAATCAGCCCCAGCATTTT.

The chain couples TRBV7-2 to TRBJ2-2; unclear D gene. CDR3 length: 13 residues. Trimming removed 1 base from V and 9 bases from J, with 9 bases in between. The V gene's germline CDR1 is SGHTA and CDR2 FQGNSA. In DNA, the CDR3 is TGTGCCAGCAGCTTAGGCTGGACCCGGGAGCTGTTTTTT. Translating gives CASSLGWTRELFF.